The T cell receptor beta chain under discussion was sequenced for a study of human T cells and chemical hapten exposure listed by TCRdb under 2021. As for the study more broadly: For sensitization, 2% DPC in acetone was applied to a 2 cm by 2 cm area of upper inner arm skin. Throughout the approximately 22-week study period, patients were also given weekly therapeutic DPC doses on the scalp. Patch testing was performed on the upper back with Finn chambers containing 0.01% DPC, and the patch tests were scored after 6 days according to International Contact Dermatitis Research Group standards. The patient cohort, mostly female, included alopecia areata with under or over 50% scalp involvement, alopecia totalis and alopecia universalis. Libraries were pooled for sequencing, and variation in per-sample TCR yields was attributed mainly to small differences in library volumes within the pool. This study followed changes in the peripheral blood TCR repertoire in vivo during primary and secondary sensitization of alopecia patients to the hapten diphenylcyclopropenone (DPC). Patient blood was sampled pre-sensitization (week 0) and at 2, 6 and about 24 weeks after DPC sensitization. Roughly 30 alopecia patients provided blood for TCR sequencing at one to four time points (pre-sensitization, 2, 6 and 24 weeks).

The library was obtained by RACE. The sample was run on a NextSeq 500. During library preparation, unique molecular identifiers were attached to individual cDNA molecules so that TCRs could be counted quantitatively and reproducibly. From each blood RNA sample, both TCR alpha and TCR beta chains were sequenced. The original methods were these. The median number of TCRs per sample was 85,000 to 100,000, ranging from 23,224 to 690,600. V, J and CDR3 annotation of the TCR reads was performed with the Decombinator software suite. For PS versus PT1 abundance plots, all samples were subsampled to the same number of TCRs (28,000). TCRs were defined as expanded if absent before sensitization and observed at least eight times at the 2-week time point. TCRdb reworked the public reads: Q25 trimming with fastp, MiXCR clone assembly, productive beta chains retained. Duplicate CDR3 protein sequences are folded into a single record with the most common DNA and genes. The V and J calls were not made by the authors but by TCRdb's processing. This sample gives tens of thousands of distinct CDR3 sequences in total; about 9.3% of them show up just once. Clones ranked in the top ten supply 6.8% of the sample.

This clonotype was recorded a few times. What antigen it recognizes has not been identified. No base quality information exists; no much larger clone differs at one position. Explained via the paper, the time point label denotes: patch test 2, 6 weeks after DPC sensitization. The treatment or condition tag for this specimen amounts to: therapeutic diphenylcyclopropenone sensitization with weekly scalp DPC. At each patch-test visit, blood was drawn before the patch test was applied. To be eligible, patients had to be aged 18 to 70, diagnosed with alopecia and judged suitable for DPC therapy, while pregnant patients were excluded. Unfractionated whole blood was collected in Tempus Blood RNA tubes, and total RNA was extracted from that blood. General study outcomes and caveats: After repeated subsampling, the strength of the expansion versus patch-test correlation and the threshold at which it became significant changed. DPC sensitization did not change how many TCRs were above 1 in 1000 frequency, and no evidence was found of alterations in global repertoire structure. Patch test score was positively correlated with the number of PT1 expanded TCRs, with significance at thresholds 8, 16 and 32 but not at 4. Because every patient had alopecia, a presumed autoimmune disease, the patients' immune response might differ from that of healthy individuals. Compared with pre-sensitization or healthy control sets, expanded TCRs formed significantly more large CDR3 similarity clusters, which is consistent with antigen-driven responses.

From cysteine to phenylalanine, the CDR3 is 12 amino acids long. The only DNA kept is the CDR3, 36 bases in frame from the first base. The V and J ends are trimmed by 6 bases and 6 bases, leaving 11 bases between them. From the germline V gene, CDR1 is MDHEN and CDR2 is SYDVKM. Sequenced here: whole blood, sampled in connection with sensitization to the hapten diphenylcyclopropenone (DPC). The TCR originated in a woman aged 50 to 60 with alopecia areata. Some clones in this sample may be carry-over from other donors' samples. The chain joins TRBV28 to TRBJ1-1; too little of a D gene remains to name it. Read as DNA, the sequence is TGTGCCAGCAGCCTCCAATATTCTGAAGCTTTCTTT. Its coded protein is CASSLQYSEAFF.